This T cell receptor (beta chain) was identified in a study of shared clonotypes between healthy human individuals. Produced via immunoSEQ multiplex PCR; TCRdb's table is partial and in-frame only. The sample has under 1,100,000 clones, approximately 80% seen once. V was pared by 4 bases and J by 3 bases, with 1 base of the junction left unmatched. Per the germline V gene, CDR1 is MGHRA and CDR2 is YSYEKL. This CDR3 comprises 13 residues. For this clone: Its target is not known. Distinct nucleotide sequences in the sample also encode this CDR3.

Overall study results and limits: Roughly 5% of naive CD4 clonotypes were common to four donors.

Source material: memory CD4+ T cells from PBMCs. The subset here: CD45RA-negative fraction. The source of this sequence is a young man in good health. Some clones in this sample may be carry-over from other donors' samples. The chain is built from TRBV4-1 and TRBJ1-2; 8 nucleotides match TRBD1. CDR3 amino acids: CASSPDRDYGYTF. The CDR3 DNA follows: TGCGCCAGCAGCCCGGACAGGGACTATGGCTACACCTTC.